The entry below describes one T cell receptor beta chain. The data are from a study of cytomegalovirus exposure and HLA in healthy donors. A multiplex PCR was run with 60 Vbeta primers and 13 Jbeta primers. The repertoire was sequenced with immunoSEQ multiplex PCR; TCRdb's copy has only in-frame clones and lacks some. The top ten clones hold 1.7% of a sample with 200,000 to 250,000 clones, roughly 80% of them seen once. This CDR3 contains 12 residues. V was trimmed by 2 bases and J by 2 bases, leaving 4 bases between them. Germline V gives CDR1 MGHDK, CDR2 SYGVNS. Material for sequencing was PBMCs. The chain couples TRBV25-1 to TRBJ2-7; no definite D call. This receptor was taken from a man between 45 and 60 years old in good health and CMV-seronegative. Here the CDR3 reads CASSETTYEQYF. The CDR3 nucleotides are TGTGCCAGCAGTGAAACTACCTACGAGCAGTACTTC.